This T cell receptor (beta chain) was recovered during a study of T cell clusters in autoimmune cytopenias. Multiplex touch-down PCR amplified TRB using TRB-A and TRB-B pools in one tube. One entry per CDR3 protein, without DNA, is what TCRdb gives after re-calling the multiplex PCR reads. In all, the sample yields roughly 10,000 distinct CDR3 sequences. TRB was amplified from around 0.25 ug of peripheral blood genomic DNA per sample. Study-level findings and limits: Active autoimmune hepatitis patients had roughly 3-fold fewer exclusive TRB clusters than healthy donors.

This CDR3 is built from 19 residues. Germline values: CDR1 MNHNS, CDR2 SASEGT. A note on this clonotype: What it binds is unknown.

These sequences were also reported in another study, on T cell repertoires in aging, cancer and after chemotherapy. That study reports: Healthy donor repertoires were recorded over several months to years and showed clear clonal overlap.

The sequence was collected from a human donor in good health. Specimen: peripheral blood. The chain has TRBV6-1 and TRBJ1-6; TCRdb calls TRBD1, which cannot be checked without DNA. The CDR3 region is CASSSRSPGAGQVDSPLHF.